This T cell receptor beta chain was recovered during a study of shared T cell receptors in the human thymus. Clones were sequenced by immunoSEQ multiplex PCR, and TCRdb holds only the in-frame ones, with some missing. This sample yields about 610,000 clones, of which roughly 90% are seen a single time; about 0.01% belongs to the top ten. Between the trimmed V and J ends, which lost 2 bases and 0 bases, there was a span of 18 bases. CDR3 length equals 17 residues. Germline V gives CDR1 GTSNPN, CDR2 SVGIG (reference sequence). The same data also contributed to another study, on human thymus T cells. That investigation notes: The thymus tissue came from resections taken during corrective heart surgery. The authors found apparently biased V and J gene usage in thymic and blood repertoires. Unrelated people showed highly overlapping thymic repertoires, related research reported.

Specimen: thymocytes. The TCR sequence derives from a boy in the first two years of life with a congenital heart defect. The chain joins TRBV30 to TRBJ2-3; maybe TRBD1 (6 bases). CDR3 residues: CAWSRNRTVPSTDTQYF. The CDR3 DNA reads TGTGCCTGGAGTCGGAACCGGACAGTGCCTAGCACAGATACGCAGTATTTT.